Shown below are 22 T cell receptor beta chains from a single sample sequenced in a study of blood T cell repertoires in COVID-19. Here immunoSEQ multiplex PCR was the method, and the copy in TCRdb shows in-frame clones only, minus some. The repertoire holds approximately 89,000 clones, with approximately 87% as singletons. Sequenced material: peripheral blood. Receptor source: a woman aged 70-85 years with acute or convalescent COVID-19.

In its sample, this clone was seen a few times. The chain has TRBV7-2 and TRBJ2-4; the D gene is possibly TRBD1 (6 bases). The CDR3 length is 15 residues. Germline V CDR1 and CDR2: SGHTA, FQGNSA. Trimming pared 5 bases from V and 1 base from J, leaving 12 bases between. The CDR3 reads CASSTRQAAKNIQYF. The CDR3 DNA reads as TGTGCCAGCAGCACGAGACAGGCGGCCAAAAACATTCAGTACTTC.

This sequence joins TRBV18 and TRBJ1-3; D gene ambiguous. The CDR3 is 17 amino acids. Trimming took 3 bases from V and 0 from J, leaving 15 bases between them. CDR1 is KGHSH and CDR2 is LQKENI in the germline V gene. CDR3 DNA: TGTGCCAGCTCACCTATTAGGACGGGAAACTCTGGAAACACCATATATTTT. This sequence encodes CASSPIRTGNSGNTIYF.

This clone was found once. This chain joins TRBV5-8 and TRBJ2-2, with 9 bases fitting TRBD1. Germline CDR1 and CDR2: SGHTS and YDEGEE. J was trimmed by 5 bases and V by 0 bases; bases with no gene match: 5. There are 16 residues in the CDR3. The CDR3 spells CASSLGTGVYTGELFF. In DNA, the CDR3 is TGTGCCAGCAGCTTGGGGACAGGGGTATATACCGGGGAGCTGTTTTTT.

The V call is TRBV19, the J call TRBJ2-3, with D perhaps TRBD1 (5 bases). Deletions cut 3 bases from V and 1 base from J, with 14 bases between. Germline CDR1 is LNHDA and CDR2 is SQIVND (reference sequence). The CDR3 has 16 amino acids. CDR3 nucleotide sequence: TGTGCCAGTAGTATGCTGGGGCCCCTGGGCACAGATACGCAGTATTTT. As protein: CASSMLGPLGTDTQYF.

The chain couples TRBV5-1 to TRBJ1-1; maybe TRBD1 (6 bases). CDR1 is SGHRS, CDR2 YFSETQ, per germline. The CDR3 runs 14 residues. The V end lost 4 bases, the J end lost 2 bases, and 12 bases lay between the germline ends. CDR3 bases: TGCGCCAGCAGCCTCGGGGACAAAAACACTGAAGCTTTCTTT. Its translation: CASSLGDKNTEAFF.

The gene calls are TRBV5-6 and TRBJ2-3; TRBD2 aligns across 9 bases. This CDR3 is built from 16 residues. Per germline, CDR1 SGHDT and CDR2 YYEEEE. J lost 0 bases, V lost 0 bases, and 2 bases had no gene match. The CDR3 protein is CASSLVSGSSTDTQYF. CDR3 sequence (DNA): TGTGCCAGCAGCTTGGTTAGCGGGAGCAGCACAGATACGCAGTATTTT.

This rearrangement joins TRBV19 to TRBJ2-1; D is unresolved. The CDR3 has 13 residues. Germline CDR1 LNHDA, CDR2 SQIVND (reference sequence). Trimming took 7 bases from V and 6 from J, leaving 13 bases between them. In DNA form, the CDR3 reads TGTGCCAGTACCTCCCGGTGGAGCAATGAGCAGTTCTTC. This sequence encodes CASTSRWSNEQFF.

The chain combines TRBV30 with TRBJ1-4; D is undetermined. V dropped 0 bases and J dropped 8 bases, with 7 bases sitting between them. This CDR3 is built from 12 residues. Germline-derived CDR1 and CDR2 are GTSNPN and SVGIG (reference sequence). CDR3 residues: CAWSVLSEKLFF. DNA of the CDR3: TGTGCCTGGAGTGTACTGTCAGAAAAACTGTTTTTT.

The chain combines TRBV4-3 with TRBJ2-1; 8 bases line up with TRBD2. In germline, CDR1 is LGHNA, CDR2 YSLEER. With V trimmed by 6 bases and J by 3 bases, 4 bases remained unmatched. CDR3 size: 14 residues. For the CDR3, the DNA is TGCGCCAGCAGTCTTCTAGCGGGCTACAATGAGCAGTTCTTC. Encoded protein: CASSLLAGYNEQFF.

The genes are TRBV28 and TRBJ1-2, with a possible D match to TRBD1 (5 bases). The V and J ends lost 6 bases and 2 bases respectively, with 16 bases between them. This CDR3 comprises 15 residues. Germline assignment: CDR1 MDHEN and CDR2 SYDVKM. The chain's CDR3 is CASSLRAHRNYGYTF. CDR3 nucleotides: TGTGCCAGCAGCCTCCGGGCTCACAGGAACTATGGCTACACCTTC.

The chain joins TRBV20-1 to TRBJ1-5, with D unclear. The CDR3 extends over 13 amino acids. CDR1 DFQATT and CDR2 SNEGSKA come from the germline V gene (reference sequence). Trimming left V 3 bases short and J 5 bases short, with 11 bases between. The CDR3 nucleotides read TGCAGTGCTAGTCTTCTCGGTGATCAGCCCCAGCATTTT. It translates to CSASLLGDQPQHF.

V and J are TRBV7-2 and TRBJ2-7, with 10 bases aligning to TRBD1. V lost 5 bases, J lost 6 bases, and 10 bases stayed unmatched. The CDR3 loop spans 15 amino acids. Per germline, CDR1 SGHTA and CDR2 FQGNSA. CDR3 nucleotides: TGTGCCAGCAGCCCCGGGACAGGGGCTTGGGGCGAGCAGTACGTC. It is translated as CASSPGTGAWGEQYV.

The chain uses TRBV9 and TRBJ2-7, with 10 bases aligning to TRBD2. The CDR3 spans 15 residues. The V gene's germline CDR1 is SGDLS and CDR2 YYNGEE. V dropped 1 base and J dropped 3; count of bases not matched to a gene: 4. CDR3 sequence (DNA): TGTGCCAGCAGCGTATTTATAGCGGGAGGCTACGAGCAGTACGTC. Protein: CASSVFIAGGYEQYV.

This CDR3 is CASSARGWSNQPQHF. CDR3 nucleotide sequence: TGTGCCAGCAGCGCCAGGGGCTGGAGCAATCAGCCCCAGCATTTT. The rearrangement uses TRBV5-6 and TRBJ1-5; tentatively, D is TRBD1 (6 bases). The germline CDR1 and CDR2 sequences are SGHDT and YYEEEE. There are 15 residues in the CDR3. Trimming removed 4 bases from V and 1 base from J, with 12 bases in between.

The V call is TRBV6-2 or TRBV6-3, the J call TRBJ1-1; D possibly corresponds to TRBD1 (5 bases). Trimming cost V 5 bases and J 8 bases, with 9 bases left between them. Germline V lookup: CDR1 MNHEY, CDR2 SVGEGT. The CDR3 runs 11 residues. The CDR3 region is CASSQAGEAFF. The CDR3 DNA follows: TGTGCCAGCAGTCAGGCAGGGGAAGCTTTCTTT.

This clone showed up just a few times. The rearrangement joins TRBV4-1 to TRBJ1-2; no clear D gene. CDR3 length: 15 residues. Germline loops: CDR1 MGHRA, CDR2 YSYEKL. The V gene lost 2 bases and the J gene lost 4 bases, with 14 bases spanning the gap. As DNA, the CDR3 is TGCGCCAGCAGCCAAACTGCAATTCGTTCCTATGGCTACACCTTC. This codes for CASSQTAIRSYGYTF.

The rearrangement uses TRBV19 and TRBJ1-4; D is undetermined. Germline assignment: CDR1 LNHDA and CDR2 SQIVND (reference sequence). The CDR3 covers 13 residues. V lost 2 bases and J lost 12, with 13 bases in between. For the CDR3, the DNA is TGTGCCAGTAGTATAAACGGAGAGAGAGAACTGTTTTTT. Protein product: CASSINGERELFF.

V gene TRBV29-1 combines with J gene TRBJ2-2, with a possible D match to TRBD1 (6 bases). The CDR3 runs to 14 residues. V lost 5 bases, J lost 0 bases, and 10 bases lay in between. The germline CDR1 and CDR2 sequences are SQVTM and ANQGSEA. CDR3: CSVLTGTNTGELFF. The CDR3, as DNA: TGCAGCGTTCTTACAGGGACGAACACCGGGGAGCTGTTTTTT.

V usage is TRBV11-2 and J usage is TRBJ2-2, with D possibly TRBD1 on 6 matching bases. Between the trimmed V and J ends, which lost 6 bases and 7 bases, there was a span of 15 bases. This CDR3 is 14 amino acids long. Germline V gene data show CDR1 as SGHAT and CDR2 as FQNNGV. In DNA, the CDR3 is TGTGCCAGCAGTTCTCAAGGGGGTCTCGGGGAGCTGTTTTTT. Protein: CASSSQGGLGELFF.

CDR3 protein: CATSRVELYRGEKLFF. The CDR3, as DNA: TGTGCCACCAGCAGAGTGGAACTTTATAGGGGTGAAAAACTGTTTTTT. This chain links TRBV15 with TRBJ1-4; a weak D match, TRBD1 (5 bases). The V end lost 1 base, the J end lost 7 bases, and 16 bases lay between the germline ends. This CDR3 has 16 amino acids. Germline loops: CDR1 LNHNV, CDR2 YYDKDF (reference sequence).

CDR3 loop: CASSPDLSPGYTF. In DNA form, the CDR3 reads TGTGCCAGCAGCCCCGATCTAAGCCCCGGCTACACCTTC. The chain joins TRBV7-9 to TRBJ1-2; D remains ambiguous. In germline, CDR1 is SEHNR, CDR2 FQNEAQ (reference sequence). CDR3 length: 13 residues. V lost 5 bases and J 8 bases, leaving 15 bases between the germline ends.

This sequence joins TRBV24-1 and TRBJ2-1, with 7 bases identical to TRBD1. The CDR3 length is 14 residues. V was clipped by 5 bases and J by 10 bases; unmatched bases: 10. The germline CDR1 and CDR2 sequences are KGHDR and SFDVKD. CDR3 amino acids: CATSAGTEKQEQFF. CDR3 nucleotides: TGTGCCACCAGTGCCGGGACAGAGAAACAGGAGCAGTTCTTC.